These 29 T cell receptor beta chains came from one sample sequenced in a study of T cell repertoires in cytomegalovirus infection. TCRdb ran MiXCR on the reads and lists one entry per CDR3 protein. The table records some 700,000 distinct CDR3 sequences, 35% to 45% of them present only once. Sequencing was carried out using PBMCs. The receptors derive from a human donor in good health (CMV status not recorded). Some clones in this sample may be carry-over from other donors' samples.

This clonotype occurred many times. V and J are TRBV28 and TRBJ1-6, with unresolved D. Germline V gene data show CDR1 as MDHEN and CDR2 as SYDVKM. The V gene lost 8 bases and the J gene lost 7 bases, with 15 bases spanning the gap. The CDR3 length is 14 residues. The CDR3 region has the DNA TGTGCCAGCCAAACCCTTTCCACCAATTCACCCCTCCACTTT. It yields the protein CASQTLSTNSPLHF.

This clonotype was recorded a few times. The chain links TRBV6-1 to TRBJ1-1; 7 nucleotides match TRBD1. With 6 bases clipped from V and 6 bases from J, the junction kept 7 bases outside the gene matches. The CDR3 totals 13 residues. The germline CDR1 and CDR2 sequences are MNHNS and SASEGT. The CDR3 bases are TGTGCCAGCAGACCTAGACAGGGCGCTGAAGCTTTCTTT. Amino acid sequence: CASRPRQGAEAFF.

This clonotype was recorded a few times. The V and J genes are TRBV19 and TRBJ1-5; 9 bases are a match to TRBD1. The CDR3 has 19 residues. V lost 7 bases to trimming and J lost 0 bases; unmatched junction nucleotides: 16. Germline CDR1 LNHDA, CDR2 SQIVND (reference sequence). DNA for the CDR3: TGTGCCAGTACCCGATGGGGAATTGGGACAGGGAGTAGCAATCAGCCCCAGCATTTT. Protein: CASTRWGIGTGSSNQPQHF.

This chain connects TRBV27 to TRBJ1-6; no reliable D call. Germline V CDR1 and CDR2: MNHEY, SMNVEV (reference sequence). The CDR3 extends over 16 amino acids. V dropped 2 bases and J dropped 0 bases, with 8 bases sitting between them. The CDR3 sequence is CASSLVGSSYNSPLHF. The CDR3 coding sequence is TGTGCCAGCAGTTTAGTGGGGAGCTCCTATAATTCACCCCTCCACTTT.

The CDR3 nucleotides read TGTGCCTGGAGTGTAGGGGGGATGGCCTACGAGCAGTACTTC. Translating gives CAWSVGGMAYEQYF. J is TRBJ2-7 and V is TRBV30, with D perhaps given as TRBD1 or TRBD2 (6 bases each). There are 14 residues in the CDR3. Germline CDR1 and CDR2: GTSNPN and SVGIG (reference sequence). The V end was cut by 0 bases, the J end by 2 bases, with 11 bases between. Based on the CDR3 plus reference TRBV30 and TRBJ2-7, the full variable domain is SQTIHQWPATLVQPVGSPLSLECTVEGTSNPNLYWYRQAAGRGLQLLFYSVGIGQISSEVPQNLSASRPQDRQFILSSKKLLLSDSGFYLCAWSVGGMAYEQYFGPGTRLTVT.

This clonotype was detected only a few times. V usage is TRBV15 and J usage is TRBJ1-4; the match to TRBD1 covers 9 bases. V gave up 1 base and J gave up 5 bases; unmatched junction bases: 8. Per germline, CDR1 LNHNV and CDR2 YYDKDF (reference sequence). The length of the CDR3 is 17 residues. The CDR3 reads CATSRGDRAGSNEKLFF. CDR3 coding DNA: TGTGCCACCAGCAGAGGGGACAGGGCTGGATCAAATGAAAAACTGTTTTTT.

This chain's CDR3 is CASSLYGGGQGTSNQPQHF. CDR3 in DNA: TGTGCCAGCAGCTTATATGGGGGGGGACAGGGAACTAGCAATCAGCCCCAGCATTTT. The J gene is TRBJ1-5, the V gene TRBV7-6; TRBD1 aligns across 9 bases. V dropped 2 bases and J dropped 0; count of bases not matched to a gene: 11. The germline CDR1 and CDR2 sequences are SGHVS and FNYEAQ. The CDR3 is 19 residues long.

The V and J genes are TRBV24-1 and TRBJ2-2, with 9 bases matching TRBD1. The CDR3 sequence is 20 residues long. Germline loops: CDR1 KGHDR, CDR2 SFDVKD. Germline trimming cut 3 bases from V and 4 bases from J; bases unmatched to any gene: 17. The CDR3 protein is CATSDPRRNTGGLGTGELFF. CDR3 bases: TGTGCCACCAGTGATCCAAGGCGTAACACAGGGGGCTTGGGCACCGGGGAGCTGTTTTTT.

The rearrangement links TRBV27 to TRBJ2-5; 9 positions agree with TRBD2. The CDR3 loop spans 19 amino acids. Germline trimming cut 1 base from V and 5 bases from J; bases unmatched to any gene: 17. Germline assignment: CDR1 MNHEY and CDR2 SMNVEV (reference sequence). The CDR3 protein is CASSLYTSLAGEDAETQYF. In DNA form, the CDR3 reads TGTGCCAGCAGTTTATATACGTCTTTAGCGGGAGAGGATGCGGAGACCCAGTACTTC.

This clonotype was observed a few times. The V call is TRBV7-2, the J call TRBJ1-4; 7 bases are shared with TRBD1. Germline CDR1 is SGHTA and CDR2 is FQGNSA. The trim removed 4 bases at V and 6 bases at J, leaving 5 bases unmatched. The CDR3 spans 14 residues. CDR3: CASSSRDSYEKLFF. CDR3 DNA sequence: TGTGCCAGCAGCTCCCGGGACAGTTATGAAAAACTGTTTTTT.

This clonotype was detected ten times or more. The chain uses TRBV7-8 and TRBJ2-7, with 7 bases that match TRBD1. V lost 5 bases, J lost 6 bases, and 13 bases stayed unmatched. This CDR3 is built from 15 residues. Germline V gene data show CDR1 as SGHVS and CDR2 as FQNEAQ. Written as DNA, the CDR3 is TGTGCCAGCAGCCAGAGCGACAGGGTTCGTGGCGAGCAGTACTTC. Translating it yields CASSQSDRVRGEQYF.

This clonotype was observed a few times. This chain joins TRBV19 and TRBJ2-2, with TRBD2 matching 12 bases. Germline V CDR1 and CDR2: LNHDA, SQIVND (reference sequence). After removal of 3 bases from V and 3 bases from J, the junction contained 17 bases not matched to a gene. This CDR3 comprises 21 residues. The CDR3 sequence is CASSIGLPGLAGGPDTGELFF. The CDR3 bases are TGTGCCAGTAGTATCGGCCTCCCTGGGCTAGCGGGAGGGCCTGACACCGGGGAGCTGTTTTTT.

This clonotype was counted between two and nine times. V gene TRBV19 combines with J gene TRBJ1-1, with D unresolved. Germline V gene data show CDR1 as LNHDA and CDR2 as SQIVND (reference sequence). V was pared by 1 base and J by 5 bases, with 14 bases between. The CDR3 has 15 amino acids. The CDR3 loop reads CASSIVGRPGTEAFF. DNA of the CDR3: TGTGCCAGTAGTATAGTTGGGCGGCCGGGGACTGAAGCTTTCTTT. The full variable domain, in which reference TRBV19 and TRBJ1-1 provide the parts outside the CDR3, is DGGITQSPKYLFRKEGQNVTLSCEQNLNHDAMYWYRQDPGQGLRLIYYSQIVNDFQKGDIAEGYSVSREKKESFPLTVTSAQKNPTAFYLCASSIVGRPGTEAFFGQGTRLTVV.

This clonotype was found a few times. J is TRBJ2-3 and V is TRBV7-2, with D tentatively TRBD1 or TRBD2 (7 bases each). The germline gives CDR1 SGHTA, CDR2 FQGNSA. The V and J ends lost 5 bases and 2 bases respectively, with 23 bases between them. CDR3 length equals 18 residues. CDR3 sequence: CASSDIFDRDYLTDTQYF. The CDR3 region has the DNA TGTGCCAGCAGCGACATTTTTGACAGGGACTACCTCACAGATACGCAGTATTTT.

The chain carries TRBV10-3 and TRBJ1-2, with D perhaps TRBD1 (6 bases). Trimming took 2 bases from V and 4 from J, leaving 11 bases between them. CDR1 is ENHRY, CDR2 SYGVKD, per germline. CDR3 length: 14 amino acids. CDR3 sequence reads: CAISEGQITYGYTF. CDR3 DNA: TGTGCCATCAGTGAGGGACAGATCACCTATGGCTACACCTTC.

The CDR3: CASSAQTGFSNTIYF. For the CDR3, the DNA is TGTGCCAGCAGCGCCCAGACAGGGTTTAGTAACACCATATATTTT. The chain carries TRBV7-3 and TRBJ1-3; 7 bases fit TRBD1. Germline V CDR1 and CDR2: SGHTA, FQGTGA. J gave up 7 bases and V 5 bases, and 11 bases lay outside the gene matches. This CDR3 is 15 amino acids long.

This chain joins TRBV5-8 and TRBJ2-5, with D possibly matching TRBD1 (5 bases). The V gene lost 0 bases and the J gene lost 5 bases, with 11 bases spanning the gap. Per the germline V gene, CDR1 is SGHTS and CDR2 is YDEGEE. CDR3 length equals 14 residues. CDR3: CASSLVSGHETQYF. In DNA form, the CDR3 reads TGTGCCAGCAGCTTGGTGTCAGGGCACGAGACCCAGTACTTC.

This clonotype was picked up a small number of times. The V gene is TRBV24-1, the J gene TRBJ2-1; possibly TRBD2 for D (6 bases). Germline values: CDR1 KGHDR, CDR2 SFDVKD. Between the trimmed V and J ends, which lost 4 bases and 1 base, there was a span of 13 bases. The CDR3 contains 16 residues. The CDR3 DNA follows: TGTGCCACCAGTGACGGGAGCGGGCGTTCCTACAATGAGCAGTTCTTC. This gives the protein CATSDGSGRSYNEQFF.

The rearrangement links TRBV29-1 to TRBJ2-2; D is unresolved. The CDR3 totals 14 residues. V gave up 0 bases and J gave up 3 bases, with 8 bases separating them. Germline assignment: CDR1 SQVTM and CDR2 ANQGSEA. Written as DNA, the CDR3 is TGCAGCGTTGAAGATAGGTGGGACACCGGGGAGCTGTTTTTT. This encodes CSVEDRWDTGELFF.

This clonotype turned up a few times. The J gene is TRBJ2-2, the V gene TRBV19; 8 nucleotides align to TRBD1. The CDR3 runs 16 residues. J lost 5 bases, V lost 9 bases, and 14 bases had no gene match. Germline V gene lookup returns CDR1 LNHDA and CDR2 SQIVND (reference sequence). The CDR3: CASRDRGGAGTGELFF. CDR3 DNA: TGTGCCAGCCGCGACAGGGGAGGAGCTGGGACCGGGGAGCTGTTTTTT. Looking up the rest from reference TRBV19 and TRBJ2-2 gives the full variable domain: DGGITQSPKYLFRKEGQNVTLSCEQNLNHDAMYWYRQDPGQGLRLIYYSQIVNDFQKGDIAEGYSVSREKKESFPLTVTSAQKNPTAFYLCASRDRGGAGTGELFFGEGSRLTVL.

CDR3 sequence reads: CASSPLGGVVYYGYTF. The CDR3 bases are TGTGCCAGCAGCCCCCTGGGGGGGGTTGTCTACTATGGCTACACCTTC. The chain couples TRBV7-2 to TRBJ1-2, with a possible D match to TRBD1 (5 bases). Trimming stripped 5 bases from V and 3 bases from J, with 19 bases between. Germline CDR1 reads SGHTA; CDR2 reads FQGNSA. The CDR3 runs to 16 residues. Drawing the rest from reference TRBV7-2 and TRBJ1-2, the complete variable domain is GAGVSQSPSNKVTEKGKDVELRCDPISGHTALYWYRQSLGQGLEFLIYFQGNSAPDKSGLPSDRFSAERTGGSVSTLTIQRTQQEDSAVYLCASSPLGGVVYYGYTFGSGTRLTVV.

This clonotype was observed many times. The chain uses TRBV11-3 and TRBJ2-5, with 12 nucleotides matching TRBD2. The ends lost 8 bases at V and 1 base at J; junction bases unmatched: 5. This CDR3 has 15 amino acids. Germline V gene sequence: CDR1 SGHNT, CDR2 YENEEA. The CDR3 coding sequence is TGTGCCAGCTCTCCTAGCGGGAGGGTCCAAGAGACCCAGTACTTC. Protein product: CASSPSGRVQETQYF.

CDR3 in amino acids: CSAEGRGANYGYTF. The CDR3 DNA reads TGCAGCGCCGAGGGGAGGGGGGCTAACTATGGCTACACCTTC. V and J are TRBV29-1 and TRBJ1-2; tentative D call: TRBD1 (6 bases). This CDR3 is built from 14 residues. Trimming pared 7 bases from V and 0 bases from J, leaving 15 bases between. Germline loops: CDR1 SQVTM, CDR2 ANQGSEA.

The rearrangement links TRBV25-1 to TRBJ2-1; D might be TRBD2 (7 bases). The CDR3 length is 16 residues. Trimming shortened V by 2 bases and J by 3 bases, and 14 bases separated the two germline ends. Germline values: CDR1 MGHDK, CDR2 SYGVNS. The CDR3 loop reads CASSEPRGAVYNEQFF. CDR3 bases: TGTGCCAGCAGTGAACCCCGGGGGGCCGTCTACAATGAGCAGTTCTTC.

The chain recombines TRBV2 with TRBJ1-5; D ambiguous. This CDR3 spans 14 amino acids. V was pared by 3 bases and J by 3 bases, with 9 bases between. Germline V lookup: CDR1 SNHLY, CDR2 FYNNEI. CDR3 sequence: CASSDRVPNQPQHF. CDR3 nucleotide sequence: TGTGCCAGCAGTGATCGAGTTCCCAATCAGCCCCAGCATTTT.

This chain links TRBV29-1 with TRBJ1-1; possible D gene TRBD1, 5 bases. Germline assignment: CDR1 SQVTM and CDR2 ANQGSEA. The CDR3 extends over 11 amino acids. Trimming removed 4 bases at V and 7 bases at J, with 10 bases between. In nucleotides, the CDR3 is TGCAGCGTTGGGGGGGGTGGTGAAGCTTTCTTT. As protein: CSVGGGGEAFF.

The chain's CDR3 is CASSIRGHSGSSGANVLTF. The CDR3 coding sequence is TGTGCCAGTAGTATACGGGGCCACAGCGGGTCCTCTGGGGCCAACGTCCTGACTTTC. This sequence joins TRBV19 and TRBJ2-6; possibly TRBD2 for D (6 bases). Germline CDR1 LNHDA, CDR2 SQIVND (reference sequence). V was cut by 2 bases and J by 0 bases, with 17 bases left in between. This CDR3 spans 19 amino acids.

This chain uses TRBV28 with TRBJ2-7; D not certain. Germline lookup yields CDR1 MDHEN and CDR2 SYDVKM. V lost 8 bases, J lost 4 bases, and 12 bases lay in between. This CDR3 comprises 12 residues. CDR3 DNA sequence: TGTGCCAGCGCTGGTGCCCCGTACGAGCAGTACTTC. It translates to CASAGAPYEQYF. The variable domain in full, completed from reference TRBV28 and TRBJ2-7, reads DVKVTQSSRYLVKRTGEKVFLECVQDMDHENMFWYRQDPGLGLRLIYFSYDVKMKEKGDIPEGYSVSREKKERFSLILESASTNQTSMYLCASAGAPYEQYFGPGTRLTVT.

The J gene is TRBJ2-7, the V gene TRBV27, with D possibly matching TRBD2 (7 bases). Trimming took 3 bases from V and 3 from J, leaving 12 bases between them. Germline CDR1 is MNHEY and CDR2 is SMNVEV (reference sequence). This CDR3 has 14 residues. CDR3 in amino acids: CASSFRGAHYEQYF. For the CDR3, the DNA is TGTGCCAGCAGTTTCCGGGGGGCCCACTACGAGCAGTACTTC.